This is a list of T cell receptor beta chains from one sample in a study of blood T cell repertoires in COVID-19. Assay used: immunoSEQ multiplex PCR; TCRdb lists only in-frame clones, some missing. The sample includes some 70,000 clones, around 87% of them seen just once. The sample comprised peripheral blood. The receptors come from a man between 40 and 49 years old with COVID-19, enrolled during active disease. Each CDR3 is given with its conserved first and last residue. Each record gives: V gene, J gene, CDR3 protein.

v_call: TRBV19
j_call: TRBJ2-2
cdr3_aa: CASRPRGSYTGELFF

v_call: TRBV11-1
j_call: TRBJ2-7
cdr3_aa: CASSYGASGSYEQYF

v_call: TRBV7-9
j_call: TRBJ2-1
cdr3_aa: CASSIQGSGDEQFF

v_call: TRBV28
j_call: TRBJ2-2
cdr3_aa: CASWDKNTGELFF

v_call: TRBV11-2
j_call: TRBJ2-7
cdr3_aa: CASSRTGGYEQYF

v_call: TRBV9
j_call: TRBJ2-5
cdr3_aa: CASSVGNGGRETQYF

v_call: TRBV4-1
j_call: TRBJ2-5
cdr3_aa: CASSQDREVVETQYF

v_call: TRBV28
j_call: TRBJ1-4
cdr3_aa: CASRVPPREKLFF

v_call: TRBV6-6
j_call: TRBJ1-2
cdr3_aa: CASNGQENYGYTF

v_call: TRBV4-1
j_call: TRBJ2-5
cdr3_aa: CASSQGLAGESETQYF

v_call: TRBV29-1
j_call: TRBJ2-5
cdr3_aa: CSVRGGPQETQYF

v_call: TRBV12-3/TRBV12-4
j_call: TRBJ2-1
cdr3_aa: CASRLTTEFF

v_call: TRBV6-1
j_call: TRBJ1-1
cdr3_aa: CASSELGGRDTEAFF

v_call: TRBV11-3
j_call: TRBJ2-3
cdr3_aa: CASSLDLQREPYF

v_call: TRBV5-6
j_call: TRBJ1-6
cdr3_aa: CASSPQTGTGGISPLHF

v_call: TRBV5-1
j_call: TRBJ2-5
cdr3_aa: CASSLGEKGYQETQYF

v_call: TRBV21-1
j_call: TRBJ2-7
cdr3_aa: CASTARGGDYEQYF

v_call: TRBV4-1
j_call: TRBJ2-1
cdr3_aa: CASSQVDRYNEQFF

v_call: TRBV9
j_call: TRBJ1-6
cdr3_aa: CASSGNEGLPGDSPLHF

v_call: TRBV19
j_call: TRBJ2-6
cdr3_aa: CASSMVFGSGANVLTF

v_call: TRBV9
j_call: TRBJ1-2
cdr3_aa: CASSVGQGAGGYTF

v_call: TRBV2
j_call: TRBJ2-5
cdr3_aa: CASRGTGGWDF

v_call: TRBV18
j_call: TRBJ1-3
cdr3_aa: CASSPSDISGNTIYF

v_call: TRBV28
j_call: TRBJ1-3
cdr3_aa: CGMWAKGNTIYF

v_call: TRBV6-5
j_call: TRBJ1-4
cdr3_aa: CAGSAGANEKLFF

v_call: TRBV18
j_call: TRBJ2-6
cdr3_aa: CASSPGRVGAGANVLTF

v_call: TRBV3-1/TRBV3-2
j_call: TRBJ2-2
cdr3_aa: CASCGTANTGELFF

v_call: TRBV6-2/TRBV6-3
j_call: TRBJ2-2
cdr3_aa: CASSSGENTGELFF

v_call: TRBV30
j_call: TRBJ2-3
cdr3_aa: CAWNGLAGGSTDTQYF